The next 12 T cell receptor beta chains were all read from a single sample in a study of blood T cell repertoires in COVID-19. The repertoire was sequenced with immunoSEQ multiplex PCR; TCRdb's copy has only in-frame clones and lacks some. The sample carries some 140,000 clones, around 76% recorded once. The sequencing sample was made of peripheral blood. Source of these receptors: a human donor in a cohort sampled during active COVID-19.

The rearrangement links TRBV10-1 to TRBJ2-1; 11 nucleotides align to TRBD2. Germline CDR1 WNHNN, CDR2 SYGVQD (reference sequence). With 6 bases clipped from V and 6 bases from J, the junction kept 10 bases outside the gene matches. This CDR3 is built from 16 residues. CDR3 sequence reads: CASSAGTSGLGNEQFF. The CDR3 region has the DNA TGCGCCAGCAGCGCGGGGACTAGCGGTCTGGGCAATGAGCAGTTCTTC.

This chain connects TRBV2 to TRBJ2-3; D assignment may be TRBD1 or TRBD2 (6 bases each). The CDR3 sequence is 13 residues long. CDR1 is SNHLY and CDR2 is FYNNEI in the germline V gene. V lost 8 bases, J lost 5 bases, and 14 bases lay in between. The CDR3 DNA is TGTGCCAGCGGTGGGGGGCCGGGAGATACGCAGTATTTT. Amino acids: CASGGGPGDTQYF.

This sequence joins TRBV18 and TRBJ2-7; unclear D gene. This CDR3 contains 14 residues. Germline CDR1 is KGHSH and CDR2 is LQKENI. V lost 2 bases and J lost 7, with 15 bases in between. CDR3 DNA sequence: TGTGCCAGCTCACCAGCGATATCGTCAACTGAGCAGTACTTC. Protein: CASSPAISSTEQYF.

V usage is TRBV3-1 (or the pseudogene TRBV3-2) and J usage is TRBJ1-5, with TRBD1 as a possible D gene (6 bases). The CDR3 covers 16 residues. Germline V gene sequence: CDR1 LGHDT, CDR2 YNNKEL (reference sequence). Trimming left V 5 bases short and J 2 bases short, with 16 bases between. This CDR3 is CASSAGAGVGNQPQHF. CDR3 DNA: TGTGCCAGCAGCGCCGGCGCAGGGGTGGGCAATCAGCCCCAGCATTTT.

The CDR3 protein is CATTTGYNSPLHF. In nucleotides, the CDR3 is TGTGCCACCACGACAGGGTATAATTCACCCCTCCACTTT. V gene TRBV19 combines with J gene TRBJ1-6; 7 positions match TRBD1. The CDR3 totals 13 residues. Losses at the gene ends were 10 bases for V and 4 bases for J; bases not matched to a gene: 4. Germline V gene sequence: CDR1 LNHDA, CDR2 SQIVND (reference sequence).

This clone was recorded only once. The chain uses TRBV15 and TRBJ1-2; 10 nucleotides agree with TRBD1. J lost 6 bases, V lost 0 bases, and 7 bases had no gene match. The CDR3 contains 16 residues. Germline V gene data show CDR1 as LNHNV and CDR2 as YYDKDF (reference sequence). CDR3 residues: CATSRDRQGADNGYTF. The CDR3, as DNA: TGTGCCACCAGCAGAGATCGACAGGGGGCGGATAATGGCTACACCTTC.

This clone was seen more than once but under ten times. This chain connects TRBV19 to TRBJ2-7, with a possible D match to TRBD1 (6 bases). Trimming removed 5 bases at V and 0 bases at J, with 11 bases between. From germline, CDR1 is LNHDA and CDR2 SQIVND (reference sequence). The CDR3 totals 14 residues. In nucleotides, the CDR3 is TGTGCCAGTAGTTCCCAAGGGGGCTCCTACGAGCAGTACTTC. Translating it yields CASSSQGGSYEQYF.

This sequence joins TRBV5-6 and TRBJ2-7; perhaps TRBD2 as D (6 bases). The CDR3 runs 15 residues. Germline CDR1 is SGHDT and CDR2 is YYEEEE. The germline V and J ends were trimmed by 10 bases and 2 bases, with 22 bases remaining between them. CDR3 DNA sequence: TGTGCCTCACGTAGGAGGGACGCACTCCCCTACGAGCAGTACTTC. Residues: CASRRRDALPYEQYF. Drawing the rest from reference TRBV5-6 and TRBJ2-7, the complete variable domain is DAGVTQSPTHLIKTRGQQVTLRCSPKSGHDTVSWYQQALGQGPQFIFQYYEEEERQRGNFPDRFSGHQFPNYSSELNVNALLLGDSALYLCASRRRDALPYEQYFGPGTRLTVT.

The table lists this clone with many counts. DNA for the CDR3: TGTGCCAGCAGTTATCCCAGGGCCGCTACCACCTACAATGAGCAGTTCTTC. Its protein product is CASSYPRAATTYNEQFF. The V call is TRBV28, the J call TRBJ2-1, with TRBD1 as a possible D gene (5 bases). This CDR3 spans 17 amino acids. Germline V gene lookup returns CDR1 MDHEN and CDR2 SYDVKM. V gave up 4 bases and J gave up 2 bases, with 18 bases separating them.

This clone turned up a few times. In nucleotides, the CDR3 is TGTGCCAGCATCTTCTTTAATGAAAAACTGTTTTTT. Its protein product is CASIFFNEKLFF. The gene calls are TRBV5-5 and TRBJ1-4; no reliable D call. Trimming removed 6 bases from V and 4 bases from J, with 7 bases in between. Germline V lookup: CDR1 SGHKS, CDR2 YYEKEE (reference sequence). CDR3 size: 12 residues.

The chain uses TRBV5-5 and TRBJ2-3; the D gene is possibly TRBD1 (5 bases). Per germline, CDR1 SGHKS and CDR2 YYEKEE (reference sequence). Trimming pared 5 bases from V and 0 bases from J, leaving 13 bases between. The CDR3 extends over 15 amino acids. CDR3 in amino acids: CASSPRQSSTDTQYF. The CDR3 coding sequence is TGTGCCAGCAGTCCAAGACAGAGTAGCACAGATACGCAGTATTTT.

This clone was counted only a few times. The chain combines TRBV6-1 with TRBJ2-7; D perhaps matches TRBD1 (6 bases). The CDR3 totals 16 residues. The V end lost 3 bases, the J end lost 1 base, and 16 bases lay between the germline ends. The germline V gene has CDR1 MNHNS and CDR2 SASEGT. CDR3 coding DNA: TGTGCCAGCAGTGACCCGGCCAAGACAGGATCCTACGAGCAGTACTTC. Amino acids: CASSDPAKTGSYEQYF.